This entry lists 21 T cell receptor beta chains sequenced from one sample in a study of PD-1 blockade in classical Hodgkin lymphoma. Sequencing was performed with immunoSEQ multiplex PCR; in TCRdb, only in-frame clones are kept and a portion is missing. The table has around 91,000 clones, around 81% seen once; the top ten hold roughly 15%. Relapses following autologous stem cell transplantation were seen in all patients, with brentuximab vedotin exposure varying. The sequences come from peripheral blood mononuclear cells (PBMCs), collected before the second cycle of nivolumab. The receptors stem from a human donor with classical Hodgkin lymphoma.

The chain's CDR3 is CASSLEGFGYTF. The CDR3 coding sequence is TGTGCCAGCAGTTTAGAAGGGTTTGGCTACACCTTC. The rearrangement links TRBV28 to TRBJ1-2; D not resolved. V shed 2 bases and J shed 7 bases, with 8 bases lying between them. Germline values: CDR1 MDHEN, CDR2 SYDVKM. The CDR3 runs 12 residues.

This chain links TRBV4-1 with TRBJ1-5; D gene unclear. Germline V gives CDR1 MGHRA, CDR2 YSYEKL. Trimming pared 0 bases from V and 5 bases from J, leaving 17 bases between. The CDR3 is 17 residues long. For the CDR3, the DNA is TGCGCCAGCAGCCAAGATCGTGGCGGGAGGATTGATCAGCCCCAGCATTTT. Amino acids: CASSQDRGGRIDQPQHF.

This chain links TRBV18 with TRBJ2-4; D unresolved. V lost 3 bases, J lost 0 bases, and 9 bases lay in between. CDR1 is KGHSH, CDR2 LQKENI, per germline. The CDR3 contains 15 residues. CDR3 in DNA: TGTGCCAGCTCACCGGCGGCGATAGCCAAAAACATTCAGTACTTC. This codes for CASSPAAIAKNIQYF. Looking up the rest from reference TRBV18 and TRBJ2-4 gives the full variable domain: NAGVMQNPRHLVRRRGQEARLRCSPMKGHSHVYWYRQLPEEGLKFMVYLQKENIIDESGMPKERFSAEFPKEGPSILRIQQVVRGDSAAYFCASSPAAIAKNIQYFGAGTRLSVL.

This chain links TRBV5-1 with TRBJ2-2; no firm D call. The V end lost 1 base, the J end lost 6 bases, and 13 bases lay between the germline ends. Germline loops: CDR1 SGHRS, CDR2 YFSETQ. There are 15 residues in the CDR3. The CDR3 DNA follows: TGCGCCAGCAGCTTGTCGTCCCTCCGGGCCGGGGAGCTGTTTTTT. Protein sequence: CASSLSSLRAGELFF.

The chain joins TRBV5-1 to TRBJ2-3; weak D call: TRBD1 (5 bases). V was shortened by 3 bases and J by 2 bases, with 10 bases between the two germline ends. Germline CDR1 is SGHRS and CDR2 is YFSETQ. The CDR3 runs to 14 residues. CDR3 region: CASSSRQITDTQYF. The CDR3 nucleotides read TGCGCCAGCAGCTCCCGACAGATCACAGATACGCAGTATTTT.

The chain couples TRBV4-1 to TRBJ2-3; the D is unclear. Trimming pared 0 bases from V and 5 bases from J, leaving 3 bases between. The CDR3 totals 12 residues. Germline assignment: CDR1 MGHRA and CDR2 YSYEKL. This CDR3 is CASSQDLDTQYF. DNA for the CDR3: TGCGCCAGCAGCCAAGATTTAGATACGCAGTATTTT.

This clone was detected once. The chain links TRBV9 to TRBJ1-3; D uncertain. Trimming pared 0 bases from V and 0 bases from J, leaving 4 bases between. Germline loops: CDR1 SGDLS, CDR2 YYNGEE. The CDR3 runs 14 residues. The CDR3 loop is CASSVGSSGNTIYF. The CDR3 bases are TGTGCCAGCAGCGTAGGCAGCTCTGGAAACACCATATATTTT.

This clone was seen a single time. The chain links TRBV5-1 to TRBJ1-3; perhaps TRBD1 as D (6 bases). Germline assignment: CDR1 SGHRS and CDR2 YFSETQ. Trimming pared 0 bases from V and 1 base from J, leaving 11 bases between. This CDR3 comprises 16 residues. CDR3 DNA sequence: TGCGCCAGCAGCTTGGCCAGCCAGGGGTCTGGAAACACCATATATTTT. This gives the protein CASSLASQGSGNTIYF.

The chain has TRBV10-3 and TRBJ2-7; weak D call: TRBD1 (5 bases). Per germline, CDR1 ENHRY and CDR2 SYGVKD. The germline V and J ends were trimmed by 5 bases and 3 bases, with 8 bases remaining between them. The CDR3 consists of 12 residues. In nucleotides, the CDR3 is TGTGCCATCAGTAGTAGGGGCTACGAGCAGTACTTC. It translates to CAISSRGYEQYF.

In its sample, this clone was seen a few times. The chain couples TRBV19 to TRBJ1-4; D not certain. This CDR3 comprises 15 residues. Germline V gene sequence: CDR1 LNHDA, CDR2 SQIVND (reference sequence). Deletions cut 3 bases from V and 7 bases from J, with 15 bases between. The CDR3 here is CASSIWGDQSEKLFF. DNA for the CDR3: TGTGCCAGTAGTATCTGGGGAGACCAGAGTGAAAAACTGTTTTTT.

Here the CDR3 reads CASSENSPGTQYF. The CDR3 nucleotides read TGCGCCAGCAGTGAGAACAGCCCGGGGACCCAGTACTTC. The rearrangement links TRBV10-2 to TRBJ2-5, with no clear D. This CDR3 comprises 13 residues. Germline lookup yields CDR1 WSHSY and CDR2 SAAADI. V lost 2 bases to trimming and J lost 7 bases, with 11 bases between them.

V usage is TRBV5-1 and J usage is TRBJ1-5; D remains unclear. Trimming pared 0 bases from V and 5 bases from J, leaving 6 bases between. Germline assignment: CDR1 SGHRS and CDR2 YFSETQ. The CDR3 runs 13 residues. The CDR3 loop is CASSLATDQPQHF. The CDR3 bases are TGCGCCAGCAGCTTGGCCACGGATCAGCCCCAGCATTTT.

This rearrangement joins TRBV28 to TRBJ2-2, with D hard to call. Germline V CDR1 and CDR2: MDHEN, SYDVKM. V was trimmed by 7 bases and J by 8 bases, leaving 8 bases between them. This CDR3 contains 11 residues. The CDR3 DNA reads TGTGCCAGCAACGACCGGGGGGAGCTGTTTTTT. Amino acid sequence: CASNDRGELFF. Variable domain in full (rest from reference TRBV28 and TRBJ2-2): DVKVTQSSRYLVKRTGEKVFLECVQDMDHENMFWYRQDPGLGLRLIYFSYDVKMKEKGDIPEGYSVSREKKERFSLILESASTNQTSMYLCASNDRGELFFGEGSRLTVL.

This clone was recorded only once. This chain links TRBV11-1 with TRBJ1-1; D possibly corresponds to TRBD1 (5 bases). V gave up 5 bases and J gave up 0 bases, with 10 bases separating them. This CDR3 contains 14 residues. The germline CDR1 and CDR2 sequences are SGHAT and FQDESV (reference sequence). CDR3: CASSPQGLNTEAFF. The CDR3 DNA reads TGTGCCAGCAGCCCGCAGGGTTTGAACACTGAAGCTTTCTTT. The whole variable domain, filled in from reference TRBV11-1 and TRBJ1-1, reads EAEVAQSPRYKITEKSQAVAFWCDPISGHATLYWYRQILGQGPELLVQFQDESVVDDSQLPKDRFSAERLKGVDSTLKIQPAELGDSAMYLCASSPQGLNTEAFFGQGTRLTVV.

This clone was seen a few times. Additional DNA sequences in this sample encode the identical CDR3. The chain carries TRBV6-1 and TRBJ2-7; D unclear. This CDR3 comprises 11 residues. Trimming removed 4 bases at V and 3 bases at J, with 4 bases between. Germline CDR1 and CDR2: MNHNS and SASEGT. The CDR3: CASSAHYEQYF. The CDR3 DNA reads as TGTGCCAGCAGTGCTCACTACGAGCAGTACTTC.

The gene calls are TRBV19 and TRBJ2-3; 12 bases line up with TRBD2. This CDR3 is 18 amino acids long. CDR1 and CDR2 from the germline V gene are LNHDA and SQIVND (reference sequence). With 1 base clipped from V and 4 bases from J, the junction kept 9 bases outside the gene matches. This chain's CDR3 is CASSIAVATSGRADTQYF. The CDR3 region has the DNA TGTGCCAGTAGTATAGCCGTTGCGACTAGCGGGAGAGCAGATACGCAGTATTTT.

This chain connects TRBV11-1 to TRBJ2-7; D call uncertain. The CDR3 totals 15 residues. The V end was cut by 3 bases, the J end by 0 bases, with 12 bases between. Germline loops: CDR1 SGHAT, CDR2 FQDESV (reference sequence). The CDR3 DNA reads as TGTGCCAGCAGCTTGTCTAGAACGAGCTCCTACGAGCAGTACTTC. Translating it yields CASSLSRTSSYEQYF.

The rearrangement joins TRBV15 to TRBJ2-5; no reliable D call. Germline-derived CDR1 and CDR2 are LNHNV and YYDKDF (reference sequence). Trimming left V 0 bases short and J 7 bases short, with 6 bases between. The CDR3 covers 12 residues. This chain's CDR3 is CATSRDHATQYF. The CDR3 coding sequence is TGTGCCACCAGCAGAGATCACGCGACCCAGTACTTC.

The CDR3 is CASSTANQGGGEKLFF. CDR3 DNA sequence: TGTGCCAGCAGCACAGCGAATCAGGGGGGAGGCGAAAAACTGTTTTTT. The V call is TRBV5-4, the J call TRBJ1-4, with 7 bases that match TRBD1. This CDR3 contains 16 residues. Germline assignment: CDR1 SGHNT and CDR2 YYREEE (reference sequence). The V segment lost 4 bases and the J segment 8 bases; nucleotides outside the gene matches: 14.

J is TRBJ2-1 and V is TRBV19, with unresolved D. Germline values: CDR1 LNHDA, CDR2 SQIVND (reference sequence). This CDR3 comprises 16 residues. The germline V and J ends were trimmed by 2 bases and 0 bases, with 11 bases remaining between them. In DNA form, the CDR3 reads TGTGCCAGTAGTATATATAGCATAAGCTCCTACAATGAGCAGTTCTTC. Translation: CASSIYSISSYNEQFF.

This clone was recorded once. The rearrangement uses TRBV18 and TRBJ1-1, with TRBD1 matching 9 bases. The germline V gene has CDR1 KGHSH and CDR2 LQKENI. V dropped 8 bases and J dropped 3; count of bases not matched to a gene: 7. The CDR3 length is 14 residues. CDR3 sequence reads: CASQQGAGDTEAFF. CDR3 in DNA: TGTGCCAGCCAACAGGGGGCCGGGGACACTGAAGCTTTCTTT.